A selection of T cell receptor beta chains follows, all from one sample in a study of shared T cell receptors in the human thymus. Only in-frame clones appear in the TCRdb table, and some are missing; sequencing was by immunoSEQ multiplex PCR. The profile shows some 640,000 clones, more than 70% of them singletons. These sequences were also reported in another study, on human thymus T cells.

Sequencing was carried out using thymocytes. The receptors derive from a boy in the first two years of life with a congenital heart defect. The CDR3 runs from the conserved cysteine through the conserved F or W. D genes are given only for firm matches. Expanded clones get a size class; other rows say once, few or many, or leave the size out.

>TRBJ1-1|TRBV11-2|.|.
CASSPVQLPRNTEAFF
TGTGCCAGCAGCCCGGTTCAATTGCCCCGGAACACTGAAGCTTTCTTT
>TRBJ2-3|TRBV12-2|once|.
CASPHPRICQADTQYF
TGTGCAAGTCCCCACCCCAGGATTTGTCAGGCAGATACGCAGTATTTT
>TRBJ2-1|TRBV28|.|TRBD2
CASQMGRERFF
TGTGCCAGCCAAATGGGGCGGGAGCGGTTCTTC
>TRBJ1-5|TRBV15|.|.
CATSRTDRHSNQPQHF
TGTGCCACCAGCAGAACCGACAGGCATAGCAATCAGCCCCAGCATTTT
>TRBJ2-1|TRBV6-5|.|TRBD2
CASSYTRTLAQQFF
TGTGCCAGCAGTTACACGCGCACACTAGCGCAGCAGTTCTTC
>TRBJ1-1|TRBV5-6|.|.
CASSLGHVEVDTEAFF
TGTGCCAGCAGCTTGGGCCATGTGGAGGTAGATACTGAAGCTTTCTTT
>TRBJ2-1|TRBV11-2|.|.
CASSLDIGAPEPNEQFF
TGTGCCAGCAGCTTAGATATAGGGGCCCCCGAACCCAATGAGCAGTTCTTC
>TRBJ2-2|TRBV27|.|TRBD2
CASSLGAAGAQNTGELFF
TGTGCCAGCAGTTTAGGGGCAGCGGGGGCGCAGAACACCGGGGAGCTGTTTTTT
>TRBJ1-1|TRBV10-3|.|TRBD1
CAIRPQRGHTEAFF
TGTGCCATCAGACCCCAAAGGGGGCACACTGAAGCTTTCTTT
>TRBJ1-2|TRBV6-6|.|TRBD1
CASSAGTGNYGYTF
TGTGCCAGCAGTGCCGGGACAGGGAACTATGGCTACACCTTC
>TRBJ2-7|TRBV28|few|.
CASSPGYPRGEQYF
TGTGCCAGCAGTCCGGGCTACCCCAGGGGAGAGCAGTACTTC
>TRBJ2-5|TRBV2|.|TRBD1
CATPRGTGGCETQYF
TGTGCCACCCCCCGAGGGACAGGTGGTTGTGAGACCCAGTACTTC
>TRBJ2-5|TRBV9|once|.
CASSVDGKLKTQYF
TGTGCCAGCAGCGTAGACGGGAAGTTAAAGACCCAGTACTTC
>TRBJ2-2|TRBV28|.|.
CASREQGTGELFF
TGTGCCAGCAGGGAGCAGGGGACCGGGGAGCTGTTTTTT
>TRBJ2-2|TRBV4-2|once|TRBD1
CASSQGDRGKTGELFF
TGTGCCAGCAGCCAAGGTGACAGGGGGAAGACCGGGGAGCTGTTTTTT
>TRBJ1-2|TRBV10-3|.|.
CAMQVSFYGYTF
TGTGCCATGCAGGTTTCCTTCTATGGCTACACCTTC
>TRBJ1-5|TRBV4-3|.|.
CASSQDLGLRNSNQPQHF
TGCGCCAGCAGCCAAGATCTCGGACTGAGAAATAGCAATCAGCCCCAGCATTTT
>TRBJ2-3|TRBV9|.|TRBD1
CASSFLSLDRDLTCCTDTQYF
TGTGCCAGCAGCTTCCTGTCGCTCGACAGGGACCTTACCTGTTGCACAGATACGCAGTATTTT
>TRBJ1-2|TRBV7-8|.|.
CASSSKTEEPRGYTF
TGTGCCAGCAGCTCTAAGACGGAAGAGCCGAGGGGCTACACCTTC
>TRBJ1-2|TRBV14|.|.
CASSQETGGYGYTF
TGTGCCAGCAGCCAAGAGACAGGAGGCTATGGCTACACCTTC
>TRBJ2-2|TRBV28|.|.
CASHPAENTGELFF
TGTGCCAGCCATCCAGCGGAGAACACCGGGGAGCTGTTTTTT
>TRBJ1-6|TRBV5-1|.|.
CASSLALDRYNSPLHF
TGCGCCAGCAGCTTGGCACTCGACAGATATAATTCACCCCTCCACTTT